This TCR beta chain was recorded in a study of Graves' ophthalmopathy and Graves' hyperthyroidism. The overall study: Upon initial diagnosis and before any treatment, peripheral blood was collected. Whole-study findings and limits: Progression of ophthalmopathy was predicted by the model with less than 71% sensitivity and approximately 72% specificity.

The table lists this clonotype with many counts. What it binds is unknown. An end of the junction does not agree with germline; a read error may underlie this. Germline V gene sequence: CDR1 LGHNA, CDR2 YSLEER. This CDR3 contains 15 residues. Investigators amplified TCR beta CDR3 regions from RNA transcripts. The library came from an HTBI-primed first-round RT-PCR and a second-round multiplex PCR. TCRdb reanalysed the multiplex PCR reads using MiXCR and keeps one entry per CDR3 protein. This sample has around 400,000 distinct CDR3 sequences, with roughly 20% found just once. Newly diagnosed hyperthyroidism donors, aged 18 to 65, duration under 2 months. None of the included patients had other autoimmune diseases, uncontrolled infections, pregnancy or lactation, as these led to exclusion.

Sequences were obtained from peripheral blood. The chain employs TRBV4-3 and TRBJ1-2; D remains unclear. The sequence came from a woman aged 18 to 35 with stable Graves' hyperthyroidism. The CDR3 sequence: CVSSQDARYGYGYTF. The CDR3 bases are TGCGTCAGCAGCCAAGACGCCCGGTATGGTTATGGCTACACCTTC.